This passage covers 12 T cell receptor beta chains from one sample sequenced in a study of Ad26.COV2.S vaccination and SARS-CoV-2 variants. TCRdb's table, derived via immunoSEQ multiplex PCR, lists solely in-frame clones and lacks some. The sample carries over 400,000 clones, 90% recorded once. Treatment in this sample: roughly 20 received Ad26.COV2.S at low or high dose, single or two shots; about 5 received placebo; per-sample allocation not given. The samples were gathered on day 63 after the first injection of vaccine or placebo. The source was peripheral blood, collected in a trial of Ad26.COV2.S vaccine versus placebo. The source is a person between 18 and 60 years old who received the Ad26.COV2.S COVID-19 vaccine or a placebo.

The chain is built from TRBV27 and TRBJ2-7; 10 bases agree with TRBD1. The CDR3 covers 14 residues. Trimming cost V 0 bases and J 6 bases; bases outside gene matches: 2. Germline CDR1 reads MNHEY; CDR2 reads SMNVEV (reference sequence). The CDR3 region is CASSLSRTGGEQYF. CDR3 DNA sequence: TGTGCCAGCAGTTTATCTAGGACAGGGGGCGAGCAGTACTTC.

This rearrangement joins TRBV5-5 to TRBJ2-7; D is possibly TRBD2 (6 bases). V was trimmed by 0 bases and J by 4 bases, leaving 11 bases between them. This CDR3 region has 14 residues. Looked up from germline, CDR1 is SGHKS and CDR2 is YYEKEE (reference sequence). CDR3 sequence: CASSLGLASYEQYF. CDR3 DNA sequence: TGTGCCAGCAGCTTGGGGCTAGCGAGTTACGAGCAGTACTTC.

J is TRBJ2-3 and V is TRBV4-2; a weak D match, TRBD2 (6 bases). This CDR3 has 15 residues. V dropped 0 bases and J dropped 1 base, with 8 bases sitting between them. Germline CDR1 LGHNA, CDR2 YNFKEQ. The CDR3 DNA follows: TGTGCCAGCAGCCAAGAGGCGGGACGCACAGATACGCAGTATTTT. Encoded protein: CASSQEAGRTDTQYF.

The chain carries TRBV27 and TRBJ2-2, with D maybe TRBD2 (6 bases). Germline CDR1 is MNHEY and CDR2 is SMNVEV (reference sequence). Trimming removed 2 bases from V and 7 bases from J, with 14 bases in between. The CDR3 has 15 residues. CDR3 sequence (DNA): TGTGCCAGCAGTTTACTACGGGAGCATTTCGGGGAGCTGTTTTTT. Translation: CASSLLREHFGELFF.

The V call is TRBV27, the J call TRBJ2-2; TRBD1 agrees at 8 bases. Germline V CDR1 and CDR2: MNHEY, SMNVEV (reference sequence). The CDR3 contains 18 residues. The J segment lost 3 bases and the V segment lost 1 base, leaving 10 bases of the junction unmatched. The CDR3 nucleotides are TGTGCCAGCAGTTTATTGGGTAGGACAGGGACGGACACCGGGGAGCTGTTTTTT. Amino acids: CASSLLGRTGTDTGELFF.

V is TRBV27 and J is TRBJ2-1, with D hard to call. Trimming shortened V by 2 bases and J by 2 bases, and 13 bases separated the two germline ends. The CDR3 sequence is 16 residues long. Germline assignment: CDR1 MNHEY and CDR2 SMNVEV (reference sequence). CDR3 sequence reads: CASSLVADRPYNEQFF. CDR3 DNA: TGTGCCAGCAGTTTAGTCGCGGACCGACCCTACAATGAGCAGTTCTTC.

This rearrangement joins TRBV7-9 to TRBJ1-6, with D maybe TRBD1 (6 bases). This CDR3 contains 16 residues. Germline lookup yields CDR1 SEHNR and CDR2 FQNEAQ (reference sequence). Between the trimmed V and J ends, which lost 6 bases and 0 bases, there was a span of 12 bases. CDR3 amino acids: CASRQGSSSYNSPLHF. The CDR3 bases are TGTGCCAGCAGGCAGGGGTCGAGCTCCTATAATTCACCCCTCCACTTT.

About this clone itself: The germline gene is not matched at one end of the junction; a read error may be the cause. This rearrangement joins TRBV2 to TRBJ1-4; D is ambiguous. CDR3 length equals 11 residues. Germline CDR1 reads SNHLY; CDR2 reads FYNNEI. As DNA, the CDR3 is TGTGCCAGCGGGAGGGAAAATGAAGGGATTTTT. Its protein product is CASGRENEGIF.

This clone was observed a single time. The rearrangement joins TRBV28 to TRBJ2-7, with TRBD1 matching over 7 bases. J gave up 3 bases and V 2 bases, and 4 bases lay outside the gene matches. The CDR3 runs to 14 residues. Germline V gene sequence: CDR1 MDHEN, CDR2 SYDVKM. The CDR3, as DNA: TGTGCCAGCAGTTTAGGGACAGAGCACTACGAGCAGTACTTC. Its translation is CASSLGTEHYEQYF.

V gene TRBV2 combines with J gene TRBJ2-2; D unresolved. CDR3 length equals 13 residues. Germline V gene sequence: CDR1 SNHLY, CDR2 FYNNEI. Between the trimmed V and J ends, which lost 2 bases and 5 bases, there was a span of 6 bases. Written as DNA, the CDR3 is TGTGCCAGCAGTGAAAGAGTAACCGGGGAGCTGTTTTTT. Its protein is CASSERVTGELFF.

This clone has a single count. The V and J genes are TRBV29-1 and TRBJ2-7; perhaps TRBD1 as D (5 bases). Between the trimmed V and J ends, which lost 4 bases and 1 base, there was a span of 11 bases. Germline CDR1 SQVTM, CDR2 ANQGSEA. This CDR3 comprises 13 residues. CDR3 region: CSVVRVGSYEQYF. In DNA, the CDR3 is TGCAGCGTTGTCAGGGTAGGGTCCTACGAGCAGTACTTC.

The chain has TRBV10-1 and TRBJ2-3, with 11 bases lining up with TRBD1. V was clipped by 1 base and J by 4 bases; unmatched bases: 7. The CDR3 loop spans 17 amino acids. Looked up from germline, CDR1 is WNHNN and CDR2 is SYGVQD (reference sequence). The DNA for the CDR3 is TGCGCCAGCAGTGAGTTTTCAGGACAGGGGGCATCAGATACGCAGTATTTT. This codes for CASSEFSGQGASDTQYF.